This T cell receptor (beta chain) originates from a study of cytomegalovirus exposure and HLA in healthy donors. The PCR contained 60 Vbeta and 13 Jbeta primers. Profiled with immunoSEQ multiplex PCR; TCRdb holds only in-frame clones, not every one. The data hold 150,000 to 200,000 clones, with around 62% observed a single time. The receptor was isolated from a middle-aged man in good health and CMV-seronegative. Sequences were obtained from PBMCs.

CDR3 protein: CASSLGGGGGDQPQHF. The CDR3 DNA sequence: TGTGCCAGCAGCTTAGGGGGAGGGGGTGGCGATCAGCCCCAGCATTTT. The rearrangement links TRBV7-8 to TRBJ1-5; tentative D call: TRBD1 (6 bases). Germline-derived CDR1 and CDR2 are SGHVS and FQNEAQ. Trimming pared 1 base from V and 5 bases from J, leaving 15 bases between. There are 16 residues in the CDR3.